This T cell receptor beta chain was profiled in a study of blood T cell repertoires in COVID-19. About the study: Samples of COVID-19 (acute and convalescent) were obtained from the United States, Italy and Spain. T cells, B-cell-depleted T cells, or PBMCs provided the cDNA or gDNA that served as material.

V was pared by 4 bases and J by 0 bases, with 14 bases between. Germline CDR1 and CDR2: SGHTA and FQGNSA. The CDR3 extends over 16 amino acids. The method was immunoSEQ multiplex PCR; TCRdb's version includes in-frame clones alone and lacks a portion of them. There are tens of thousands of clones in the sample; about 82% occur only once, and roughly 20% lies in the top ten. The source of this sequence is a woman older than 75 in a cohort sampled during active or convalescent COVID-19. The chain combines TRBV7-2 with TRBJ2-3; TRBD2 is a possible D gene (6 bases). Sample: peripheral blood. CDR3 sequence reads: CASSSRRGASTDTQYF. The CDR3, as DNA: TGTGCCAGCAGCTCTCGTCGCGGGGCTAGCACAGATACGCAGTATTTT.